This T cell receptor beta chain was sequenced for a study of T cell responses to AZD1222 COVID-19 vaccine. About the study: Both about-4-week and about-12-week second-dose recipients were combined. Study observations and caveats: As reported, nearly half of all spike-specific TCRs target variant regions that are unmutated. CD4 TCRs linked to vaccination spanned spike, dominating at 160-218 and 743-854.

The assay was immunoSEQ multiplex PCR, and TCRdb's table has in-frame clones only and misses some. The profile covers roughly 200,000 clones, with 88% appearing a single time and 7.5% to 9.5% taken by the ten largest. Regarding this clone: The antigen is not known.

This clonotype was sampled from an adult in good health. The source material was peripheral blood, sampled on day 0 of AZD1222 vaccination.

The DNA of the CDR3 is TGTGCCAGCACCCTAGCGGGGGGGCCGGAGACCCAGTACTTC. Its translation: CASTLAGGPETQYF. The V gene is TRBV3-1 (or the pseudogene TRBV3-2), the J gene TRBJ2-5; 12 positions agree with TRBD2. In germline, CDR1 is LGHDT, CDR2 YNNKEL (reference sequence). V lost 7 bases, J lost 5 bases, and 5 bases stayed unmatched. The CDR3 covers 14 residues.